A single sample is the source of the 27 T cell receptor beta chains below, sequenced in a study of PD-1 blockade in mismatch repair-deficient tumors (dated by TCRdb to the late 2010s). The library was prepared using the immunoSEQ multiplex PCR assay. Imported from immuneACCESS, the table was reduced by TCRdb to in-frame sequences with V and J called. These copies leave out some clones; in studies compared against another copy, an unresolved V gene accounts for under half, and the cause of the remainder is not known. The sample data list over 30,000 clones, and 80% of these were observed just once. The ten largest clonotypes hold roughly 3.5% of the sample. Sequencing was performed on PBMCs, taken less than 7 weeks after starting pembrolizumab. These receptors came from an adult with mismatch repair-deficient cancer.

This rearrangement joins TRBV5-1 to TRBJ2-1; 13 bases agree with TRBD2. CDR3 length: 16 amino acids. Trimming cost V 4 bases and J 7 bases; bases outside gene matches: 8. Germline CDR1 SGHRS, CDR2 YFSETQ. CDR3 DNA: TGCGCCAGCAGCGTAGCCCGACTAGCGGGGGGTAATGAGCAGTTCTTC. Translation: CASSVARLAGGNEQFF.

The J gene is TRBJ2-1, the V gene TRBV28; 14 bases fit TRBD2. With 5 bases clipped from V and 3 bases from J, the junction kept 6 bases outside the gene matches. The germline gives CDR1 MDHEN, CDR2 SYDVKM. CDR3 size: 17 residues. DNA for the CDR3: TGTGCCAGCAGTGAGAGACTAGCGGGAGGGCTCTACAATGAGCAGTTCTTC. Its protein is CASSERLAGGLYNEQFF.

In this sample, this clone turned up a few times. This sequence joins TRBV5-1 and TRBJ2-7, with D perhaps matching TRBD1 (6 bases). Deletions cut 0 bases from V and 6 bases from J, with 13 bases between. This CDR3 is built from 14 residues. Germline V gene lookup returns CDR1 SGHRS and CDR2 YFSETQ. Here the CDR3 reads CASSLGDTAGEQYF. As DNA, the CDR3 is TGCGCCAGCAGCTTGGGGGACACGGCCGGCGAGCAGTACTTC. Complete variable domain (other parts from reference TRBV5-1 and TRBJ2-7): KAGVTQTPRYLIKTRGQQVTLSCSPISGHRSVSWYQQTPGQGLQFLFEYFSETQRNKGNFPGRFSGRQFSNSRSEMNVSTLELGDSALYLCASSLGDTAGEQYFGPGTRLTVT.

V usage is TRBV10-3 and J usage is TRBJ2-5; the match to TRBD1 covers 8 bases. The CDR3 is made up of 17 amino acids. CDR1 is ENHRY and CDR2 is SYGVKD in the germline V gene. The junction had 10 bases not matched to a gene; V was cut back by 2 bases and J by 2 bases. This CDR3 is CAISEHQGALPQETQYF. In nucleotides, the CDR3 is TGTGCCATCAGTGAGCATCAGGGGGCCTTGCCTCAAGAGACCCAGTACTTC.

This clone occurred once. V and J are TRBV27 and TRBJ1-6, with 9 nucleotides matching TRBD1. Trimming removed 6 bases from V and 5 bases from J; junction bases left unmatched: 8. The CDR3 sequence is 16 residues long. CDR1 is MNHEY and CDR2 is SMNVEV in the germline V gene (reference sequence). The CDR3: CASRRGTGMDNSPLHF. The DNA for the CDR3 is TGTGCCAGCAGACGGGGGACAGGGATGGATAATTCACCCCTCCACTTT.

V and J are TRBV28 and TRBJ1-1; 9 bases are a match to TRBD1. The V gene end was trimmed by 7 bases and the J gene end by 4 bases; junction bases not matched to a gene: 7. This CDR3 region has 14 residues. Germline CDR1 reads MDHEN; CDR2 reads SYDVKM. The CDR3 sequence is CASTYRGPVTEAFF. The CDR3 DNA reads TGTGCCAGCACATACAGGGGGCCAGTCACTGAAGCTTTCTTT.

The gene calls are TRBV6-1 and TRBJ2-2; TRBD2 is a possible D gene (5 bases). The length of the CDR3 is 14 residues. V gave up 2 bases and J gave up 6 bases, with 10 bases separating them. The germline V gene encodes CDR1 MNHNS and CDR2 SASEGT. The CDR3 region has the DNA TGTGCCAGCAGTGAATTGAGAGGGCCCGGGGAGCTGTTTTTT. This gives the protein CASSELRGPGELFF.

As DNA, the CDR3 is TGTGCCAGCAGCGTAGGGGCTAGCGGGAGGAATGAGCAGTTCTTC. Amino acids: CASSVGASGRNEQFF. The gene calls are TRBV9 and TRBJ2-1; 11 bases are a match to TRBD2. Germline loops: CDR1 SGDLS, CDR2 YYNGEE. With V trimmed by 0 bases and J by 7 bases, 3 bases remained unmatched. CDR3 length: 15 residues.

The CDR3 nucleotides are TGCGCCAGCAGCTTGGGGACAGTGTCTAGCACAGATACGCAGTATTTT. Encoded protein: CASSLGTVSSTDTQYF. The chain carries TRBV5-1 and TRBJ2-3; D may be TRBD1 (6 bases). Trimming removed 0 bases from V and 0 bases from J, with 11 bases in between. Germline values: CDR1 SGHRS, CDR2 YFSETQ. The CDR3 sequence is 16 residues long.

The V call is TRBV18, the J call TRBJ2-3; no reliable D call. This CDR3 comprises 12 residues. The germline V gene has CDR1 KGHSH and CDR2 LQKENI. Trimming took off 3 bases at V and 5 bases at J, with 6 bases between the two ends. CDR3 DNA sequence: TGTGCCAGCTCACCGAGGAGAGATACGCAGTATTTT. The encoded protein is CASSPRRDTQYF. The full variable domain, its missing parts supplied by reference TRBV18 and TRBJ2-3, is NAGVMQNPRHLVRRRGQEARLRCSPMKGHSHVYWYRQLPEEGLKFMVYLQKENIIDESGMPKERFSAEFPKEGPSILRIQQVVRGDSAAYFCASSPRRDTQYFGPGTRLTVL.

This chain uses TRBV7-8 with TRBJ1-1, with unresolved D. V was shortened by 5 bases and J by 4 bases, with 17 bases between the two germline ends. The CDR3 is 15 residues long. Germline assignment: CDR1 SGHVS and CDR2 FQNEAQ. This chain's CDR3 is CASSPLAGSATEAFF. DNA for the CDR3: TGTGCCAGCAGCCCTCTCGCGGGATCGGCCACTGAAGCTTTCTTT.

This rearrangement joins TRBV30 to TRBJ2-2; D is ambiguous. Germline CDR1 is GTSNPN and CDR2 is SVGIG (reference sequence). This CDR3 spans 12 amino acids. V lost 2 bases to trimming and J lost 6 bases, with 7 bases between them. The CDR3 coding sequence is TGTGCCTGGAGTCAATCGGCCGGGGAGCTGTTTTTT. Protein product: CAWSQSAGELFF. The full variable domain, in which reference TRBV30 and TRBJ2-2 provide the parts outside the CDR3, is SQTIHQWPATLVQPVGSPLSLECTVEGTSNPNLYWYRQAAGRGLQLLFYSVGIGQISSEVPQNLSASRPQDRQFILSSKKLLLSDSGFYLCAWSQSAGELFFGEGSRLTVL.

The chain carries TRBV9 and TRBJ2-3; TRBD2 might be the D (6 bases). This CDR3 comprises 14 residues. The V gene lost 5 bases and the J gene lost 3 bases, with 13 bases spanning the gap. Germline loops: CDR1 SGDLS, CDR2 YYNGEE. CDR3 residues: CASSDGGWTDTQYF. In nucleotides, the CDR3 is TGTGCCAGCAGTGACGGAGGGTGGACAGATACGCAGTATTTT.

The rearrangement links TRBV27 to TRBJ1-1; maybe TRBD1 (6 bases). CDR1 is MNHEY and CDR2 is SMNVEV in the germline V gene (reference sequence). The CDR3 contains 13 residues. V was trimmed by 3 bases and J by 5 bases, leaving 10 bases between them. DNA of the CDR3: TGTGCCAGCAGTTTTGTGAGGGGGACTGAAGCTTTCTTT. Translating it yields CASSFVRGTEAFF.

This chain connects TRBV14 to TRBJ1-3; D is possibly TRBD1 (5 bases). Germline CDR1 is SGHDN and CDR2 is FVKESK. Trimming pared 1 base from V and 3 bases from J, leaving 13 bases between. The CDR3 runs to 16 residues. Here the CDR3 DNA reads TGTGCCAGCAGCCAAGGGGGACTGCTGGTTGGAAACACCATATATTTT. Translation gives CASSQGGLLVGNTIYF.

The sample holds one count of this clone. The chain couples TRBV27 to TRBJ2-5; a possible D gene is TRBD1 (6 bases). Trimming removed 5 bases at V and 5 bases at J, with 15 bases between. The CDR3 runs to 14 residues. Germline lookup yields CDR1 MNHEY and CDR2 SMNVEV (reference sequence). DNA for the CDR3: TGTGCCAGCAGTCCTACAGGGACGGGCGAGACCCAGTACTTC. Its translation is CASSPTGTGETQYF.

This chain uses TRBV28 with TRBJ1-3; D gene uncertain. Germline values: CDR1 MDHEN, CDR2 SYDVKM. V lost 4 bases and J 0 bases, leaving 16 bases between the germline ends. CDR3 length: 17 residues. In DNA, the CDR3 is TGTGCCAGCAGTTATGGGCACGGCCTTTCCTCTGGAAACACCATATATTTT. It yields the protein CASSYGHGLSSGNTIYF.

The chain's CDR3 is CASGMKTGTDYEQYF. Written as DNA, the CDR3 is TGTGCCAGCGGCATGAAGACCGGGACTGATTACGAGCAGTACTTC. The V call is TRBV28, the J call TRBJ2-7; weak D call: TRBD2 (6 bases). The germline V and J ends were trimmed by 8 bases and 4 bases, with 21 bases remaining between them. The CDR3 consists of 15 residues. Germline V gene lookup returns CDR1 MDHEN and CDR2 SYDVKM.

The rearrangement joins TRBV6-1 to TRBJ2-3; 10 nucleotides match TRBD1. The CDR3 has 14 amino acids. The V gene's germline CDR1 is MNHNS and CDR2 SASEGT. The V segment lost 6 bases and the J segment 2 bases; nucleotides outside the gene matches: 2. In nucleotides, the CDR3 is TGTGCCAGCAGGGACAGGGGGGCCACAGATACGCAGTATTTT. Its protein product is CASRDRGATDTQYF.

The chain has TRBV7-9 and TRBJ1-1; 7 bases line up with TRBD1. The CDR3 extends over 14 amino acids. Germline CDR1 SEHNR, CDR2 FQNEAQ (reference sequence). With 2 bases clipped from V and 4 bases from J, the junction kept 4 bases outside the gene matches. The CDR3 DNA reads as TGTGCCAGCAGCTTAACAGGGGTTCCCACTGAAGCTTTCTTT. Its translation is CASSLTGVPTEAFF. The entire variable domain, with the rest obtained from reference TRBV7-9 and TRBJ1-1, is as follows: DTGVSQNPRHKITKRGQNVTFRCDPISEHNRLYWYRQTLGQGPEFLTYFQNEAQLEKSRLLSDRFSAERPKGSFSTLEIQRTEQGDSAMYLCASSLTGVPTEAFFGQGTRLTVV.

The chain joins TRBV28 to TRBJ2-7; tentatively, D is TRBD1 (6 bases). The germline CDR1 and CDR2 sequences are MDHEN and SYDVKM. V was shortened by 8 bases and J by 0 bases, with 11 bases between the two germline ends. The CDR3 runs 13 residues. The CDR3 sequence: CASGTGPSYEQYF. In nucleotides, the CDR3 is TGTGCCAGCGGAACAGGGCCCTCCTACGAGCAGTACTTC.

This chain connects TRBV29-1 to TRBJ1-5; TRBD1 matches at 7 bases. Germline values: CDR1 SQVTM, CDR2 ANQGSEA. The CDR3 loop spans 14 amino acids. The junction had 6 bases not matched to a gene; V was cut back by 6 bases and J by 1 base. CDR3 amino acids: CSVPGTESNQPQHF. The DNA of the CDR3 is TGCAGCGTGCCAGGGACAGAGAGCAATCAGCCCCAGCATTTT.

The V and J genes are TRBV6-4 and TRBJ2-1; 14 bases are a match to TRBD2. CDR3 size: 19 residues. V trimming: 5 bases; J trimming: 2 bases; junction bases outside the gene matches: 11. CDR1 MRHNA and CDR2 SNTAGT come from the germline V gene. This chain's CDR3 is CASSSTSGRGGGTYNEQFF. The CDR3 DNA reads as TGTGCCAGCAGTTCGACTAGCGGGAGGGGGGGTGGAACCTACAATGAGCAGTTCTTC.

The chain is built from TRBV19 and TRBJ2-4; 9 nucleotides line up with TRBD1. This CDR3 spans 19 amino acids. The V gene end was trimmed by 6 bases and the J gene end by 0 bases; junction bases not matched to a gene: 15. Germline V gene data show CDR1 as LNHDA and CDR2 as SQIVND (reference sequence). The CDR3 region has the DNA TGTGCCAGTAGGAAAAACCGCCGGGACAGGGATGTAGCCAAAAACATTCAGTACTTC. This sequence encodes CASRKNRRDRDVAKNIQYF.

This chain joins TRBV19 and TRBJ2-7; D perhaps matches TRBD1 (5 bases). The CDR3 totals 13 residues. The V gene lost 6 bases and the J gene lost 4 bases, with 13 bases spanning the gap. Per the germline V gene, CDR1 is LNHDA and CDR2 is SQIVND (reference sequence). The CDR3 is CASRKQGSYEQYF. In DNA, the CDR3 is TGTGCCAGTAGAAAGCAGGGTAGTTACGAGCAGTACTTC.

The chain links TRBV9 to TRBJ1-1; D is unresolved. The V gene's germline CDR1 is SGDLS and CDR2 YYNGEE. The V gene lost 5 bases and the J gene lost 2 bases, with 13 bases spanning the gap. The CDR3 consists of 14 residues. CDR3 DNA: TGTGCCAGCAGTCGCCTTACAGTTAACACTGAAGCTTTCTTT. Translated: CASSRLTVNTEAFF.

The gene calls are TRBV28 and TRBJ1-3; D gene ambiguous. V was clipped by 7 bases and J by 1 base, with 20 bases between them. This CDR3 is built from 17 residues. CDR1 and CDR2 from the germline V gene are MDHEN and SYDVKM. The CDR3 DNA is TGTGCCAGCACCCGTTCTGGTTCGGTCCTGTCTGGAAACACCATATATTTT. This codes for CASTRSGSVLSGNTIYF.